Listed below are T cell receptor beta chains from one sample, sequenced in a study of CD8+ T cells in alopecia areata. The protocol was immunoSEQ multiplex PCR, while the TCRdb copy is restricted to in-frame clones and leaves out a portion. Found here are 90,000 to 130,000 clones, under 60% of them singletons; the top ten hold about 23%. The sample was NKG2D-low CD8+ T cells sorted from blood. The receptors were gathered from a human donor with alopecia areata. Both conserved end residues are part of each CDR3. D genes are given only for firm matches. The size of a clone is reported for some rows only, either as once, few or many, or as a class for expanded clones.

j_gene | v_gene | d_gene | len | abundance | CDR3nt | CDR3aa
TRBJ2-3 | TRBV28 | TRBD2 | 17 | - | TGTGCCAGCAACTTCGAAACTAGCGGGAGGGTAACAGATACGCAGTATTTT | CASNFETSGRVTDTQYF
TRBJ2-3 | TRBV28 | TRBD2 | 19 | few | TGTGCCAGCGACTCCCTAGCGGGAGAGGGGGCTGGTAGCACAGATACGCAGTATTTT | CASDSLAGEGAGSTDTQYF
TRBJ1-1 | TRBV12-5 | - | 12 | - | TGTGCTAGTGCCCCATTCGGCAGCGGAGCTTTCTTT | CASAPFGSGAFF
TRBJ1-1 | TRBV10-3 | - | 14 | - | TGTGCCATCAGTGAGTCTCCCGGGGGCACTGAAGCTTTCTTT | CAISESPGGTEAFF
TRBJ2-1 | TRBV2 | - | 10 | once | TGTGCCAGCAAGTTGGGAAAGCAGTTCTTC | CASKLGKQFF
TRBJ2-7 | TRBV13 | TRBD2 | 15 | - | TGTGCCAGCAGCCCACGGACTAGCGGGCCACCCGAGCAGTACTTC | CASSPRTSGPPEQYF
TRBJ2-2 | TRBV5-1 | - | 14 | - | TGCGCCAGCAGCTTGGAGGCTAGCGCCGGGGAGCTGTTTTTT | CASSLEASAGELFF
TRBJ2-7 | TRBV15 | TRBD1 | 15 | - | TGTGCCACCAGCAGAGATCGTACAGGGGGCAGCGAGCAGTACTTC | CATSRDRTGGSEQYF
TRBJ2-1 | TRBV6-5 | TRBD1 | 14 | - | TGTGCCAGCAGTTACTCGAAGGGGGCGGATGAGCAGTTCTTC | CASSYSKGADEQFF
TRBJ2-7 | TRBV27 | TRBD2 | 17 | - | TGTGCCAGCAGTTCGGTTGGACTAGCGGTTAGCTCCTACGAGCAGTACTTC | CASSSVGLAVSSYEQYF
TRBJ2-7 | TRBV19 | - | 14 | - | TGTGCCAGTAGTATAGTGGCCGGAACCTACGAGCAGTACTTC | CASSIVAGTYEQYF
TRBJ2-5 | TRBV4-1 | TRBD1 | 16 | - | TGCGCCAGCAGCCAGACAGGGGGCCCGAGACAAGAGACCCAGTACTTC | CASSQTGGPRQETQYF
TRBJ2-2 | TRBV28 | TRBD1 | 15 | - | TGTGCCAGCAGTTCGGACAGGGCGAACACCGGGGAGCTGTTTTTT | CASSSDRANTGELFF